The 19 T cell receptor beta chains given below trace back to one sample, sequenced in a study of response to subunit inactivated influenza vaccine. TCRdb itself ran the RT-PCR reads through MiXCR, one entry per CDR3 protein. The profile shows 530,000 or so distinct CDR3 sequences, 25% of them singletons. The sequencing here drew on CD4+ T cells sorted from PBMCs, taken 5 to 6 days after vaccination. These receptors originate from a man aged 50 to 59 who received an inactivated influenza vaccine.

The chain recombines TRBV20-1 with TRBJ2-7; the match to TRBD1 covers 8 bases. The CDR3 extends over 12 amino acids. V was clipped by 2 bases and J by 4 bases; unmatched bases: 1. Germline V gene data show CDR1 as DFQATT and CDR2 as SNEGSKA (reference sequence). The CDR3 DNA reads TGCAGTGCTAGAAGACAGGGGTACGAGCAGTACTTC. Translated, it gives CSARRQGYEQYF.

The V gene is TRBV5-1, the J gene TRBJ1-2; 9 nucleotides agree with TRBD1. The ends lost 0 bases at V and 4 bases at J; junction bases unmatched: 10. This CDR3 is built from 17 residues. Germline CDR1 is SGHRS and CDR2 is YFSETQ. The DNA for the CDR3 is TGCGCCAGCAGCTTGGACGGGACAGGGCGAGACTTCTATGGCTACACCTTC. Translation gives CASSLDGTGRDFYGYTF.

Concerning this clonotype: A much larger clone lies a single base off, so this may be a read error. This sequence joins TRBV15 and TRBJ2-7, with 8 bases lining up with TRBD1. V was clipped by 6 bases and J by 3 bases; unmatched bases: 1. CDR3 length: 12 amino acids. Germline CDR1 LNHNV, CDR2 YYDKDF (reference sequence). The CDR3 here is CATSGQGYEQYF. CDR3 coding DNA: TGTGCCACCAGTGGACAGGGCTACGAGCAGTACTTC.

V gene TRBV20-1 combines with J gene TRBJ1-1; D gene uncertain. V lost 7 bases and J 0 bases, leaving 6 bases between the germline ends. CDR3 length: 11 residues. The germline V gene has CDR1 DFQATT and CDR2 SNEGSKA (reference sequence). CDR3 protein: CSGRVNTEAFF. Here the CDR3 DNA reads TGCAGTGGAAGGGTGAACACTGAAGCTTTCTTT.

This clonotype was counted only a few times. This chain joins TRBV14 and TRBJ2-3, with a tentative D call TRBD1 (6 bases). Germline values: CDR1 SGHDN, CDR2 FVKESK. This CDR3 spans 15 amino acids. V was cut by 1 base and J by 10 bases, with 18 bases left in between. CDR3 amino acids: CASSQVTGRLSAQYF. CDR3 nucleotides: TGTGCCAGCAGCCAAGTGACAGGCCGGTTATCAGCGCAGTATTTT.

In its sample, this clonotype was seen a few times. V is TRBV7-2 and J is TRBJ2-4; D unclear. This CDR3 contains 16 residues. Germline CDR1 is SGHTA and CDR2 is FQGNSA. V lost 1 base, J lost 1 base, and 11 bases lay in between. DNA of the CDR3: TGTGCCAGCAGCTTAGACACTGGCGGCGCCAAAAACATTCAGTACTTC. Protein product: CASSLDTGGAKNIQYF.

The chain uses TRBV11-2 and TRBJ1-2, with D unclear. This CDR3 region has 14 residues. Trimming removed 1 base at V and 4 bases at J, with 10 bases between. Germline CDR1 SGHAT, CDR2 FQNNGV. CDR3 bases: TGTGCCAGCAGCTTAGTACGGGGTGCCTATGGCTACACCTTC. Translated, it gives CASSLVRGAYGYTF.

This clonotype was counted between two and nine times. The rearrangement links TRBV10-3 to TRBJ2-1; D might be TRBD1 (6 bases). The germline gives CDR1 ENHRY, CDR2 SYGVKD. V was trimmed by 10 bases and J by 0 bases, leaving 16 bases between them. The CDR3 spans 15 residues. The CDR3 DNA is TGTGCCACCGCGGCACAGGGCAGCTCCTACAATGAGCAGTTCTTC. Encoded protein: CATAAQGSSYNEQFF.

This clonotype was detected only a few times. This rearrangement joins TRBV4-3 to TRBJ2-6; unclear D gene. Looked up from germline, CDR1 is LGHNA and CDR2 is YSLEER. Trimming removed 3 bases from V and 3 bases from J, with 6 bases in between. There are 14 residues in the CDR3. The CDR3 sequence: CASSHNGGANVLTF. For the CDR3, the DNA is TGCGCCAGCAGCCACAACGGTGGGGCCAACGTCCTGACTTTC.

This clonotype has a count of ten or more. The chain recombines TRBV5-1 with TRBJ2-3, with D tentatively TRBD1 (5 bases). Trimming shortened V by 2 bases and J by 5 bases, and 24 bases separated the two germline ends. Per the germline V gene, CDR1 is SGHRS and CDR2 is YFSETQ. This CDR3 is 18 amino acids long. The CDR3 bases are TGCGCCAGCAGCTTTGTCCCAGAATGGGGCCTTTTTGGAGATACGCAGTATTTT. Its translation: CASSFVPEWGLFGDTQYF.

The chain is built from TRBV4-2 and TRBJ2-1; 8 bases line up with TRBD2. Trimming took 3 bases from V and 2 from J; bases not matched to a gene: 9. Germline values: CDR1 LGHNA, CDR2 YNFKEQ. This CDR3 has 17 amino acids. The CDR3 DNA is TGTGCCAGCAGCCATCATAGCACTAGCGGTACCTACAATGAGCAGTTCTTC. Translation: CASSHHSTSGTYNEQFF.

This clonotype showed up many times. This chain connects TRBV4-2 to TRBJ2-3; 8 positions match TRBD1. V gave up 5 bases and J gave up 0 bases; unmatched junction bases: 7. The germline gives CDR1 LGHNA, CDR2 YNFKEQ. This CDR3 is 16 amino acids long. DNA of the CDR3: TGTGCCAGCAGCACCCGACAGGGGAAAAGCACAGATACGCAGTATTTT. Protein product: CASSTRQGKSTDTQYF.

This clonotype was picked up a small number of times. The V and J genes are TRBV6-5 and TRBJ2-7, with 9 bases matching TRBD1. Losses at the gene ends were 0 bases for V and 0 bases for J; bases not matched to a gene: 3. The CDR3 covers 16 residues. The germline CDR1 and CDR2 sequences are MNHEY and SVGAGI. CDR3 protein: CASSYSQTGGSYEQYF. The DNA of the CDR3 is TGTGCCAGCAGTTACTCTCAGACAGGGGGCTCCTACGAGCAGTACTTC.

There are a few counts of this clonotype. The rearrangement uses TRBV20-1 and TRBJ2-7; 10 nucleotides agree with TRBD1. The CDR3 loop spans 12 amino acids. V shed 8 bases, J shed 3 bases, and the junction held 4 bases outside the gene matches. Germline CDR1 DFQATT, CDR2 SNEGSKA (reference sequence). CDR3 nucleotides: TGCAGTATCGGACAGGGGGGCTACGAGCAGTACTTC. It codes for CSIGQGGYEQYF.

This clonotype has a handful of counts. The V call is TRBV10-3, the J call TRBJ1-1, with D perhaps matching TRBD1 (5 bases). This CDR3 region has 14 residues. The germline V gene has CDR1 ENHRY and CDR2 SYGVKD. V lost 7 bases, J lost 1 base, and 13 bases lay in between. The CDR3 DNA follows: TGTGCCATCAAATCCGGGACCCAGAACACTGAAGCTTTCTTT. Protein sequence: CAIKSGTQNTEAFF.

The rearrangement links TRBV7-9 to TRBJ2-2; TRBD1 is a possible D gene (6 bases). V lost 5 bases, J lost 2 bases, and 9 bases lay in between. This CDR3 is 14 amino acids long. Germline V CDR1 and CDR2: SEHNR, FQNEAQ (reference sequence). CDR3 sequence (DNA): TGTGCCAGCAGCCGACAGGTCAACACCGGGGAGCTGTTTTTT. This translates into CASSRQVNTGELFF.

This chain uses TRBV28 with TRBJ2-1, with D possibly being TRBD2 (5 bases). The CDR3 length is 15 residues. V was pared by 3 bases and J by 2 bases, with 11 bases between. Germline V gene data show CDR1 as MDHEN and CDR2 as SYDVKM. This CDR3 reads CASSFGLSTYNEQFF. Here the CDR3 DNA reads TGTGCCAGCAGTTTCGGACTGTCCACCTACAATGAGCAGTTCTTC. Full variable domain (outside the CDR3, taken from reference TRBV28 and TRBJ2-1): DVKVTQSSRYLVKRTGEKVFLECVQDMDHENMFWYRQDPGLGLRLIYFSYDVKMKEKGDIPEGYSVSREKKERFSLILESASTNQTSMYLCASSFGLSTYNEQFFGPGTRLTVL.

This clonotype showed up many times. This chain uses TRBV10-3 with TRBJ2-3; unclear D gene. The CDR3 consists of 15 residues. CDR1 is ENHRY and CDR2 is SYGVKD in the germline V gene. V lost 0 bases and J 2 bases, leaving 9 bases between the germline ends. CDR3 amino acids: CAISESKGNTDTQYF. CDR3 sequence (DNA): TGTGCCATCAGTGAGTCGAAAGGTAACACAGATACGCAGTATTTT.

The chain employs TRBV20-1 and TRBJ2-7; D tentatively fits TRBD1 or TRBD2 (5 bases each). The germline CDR1 and CDR2 sequences are DFQATT and SNEGSKA (reference sequence). There are 17 residues in the CDR3. The V end lost 7 bases, the J end lost 1 base, and 26 bases lay between the germline ends. The CDR3 region has the DNA TGCAGTGTTCCAAAAGGGGCGGGTCAGGGAAAATCCTACGAGCAGTACTTC. Translated: CSVPKGAGQGKSYEQYF.